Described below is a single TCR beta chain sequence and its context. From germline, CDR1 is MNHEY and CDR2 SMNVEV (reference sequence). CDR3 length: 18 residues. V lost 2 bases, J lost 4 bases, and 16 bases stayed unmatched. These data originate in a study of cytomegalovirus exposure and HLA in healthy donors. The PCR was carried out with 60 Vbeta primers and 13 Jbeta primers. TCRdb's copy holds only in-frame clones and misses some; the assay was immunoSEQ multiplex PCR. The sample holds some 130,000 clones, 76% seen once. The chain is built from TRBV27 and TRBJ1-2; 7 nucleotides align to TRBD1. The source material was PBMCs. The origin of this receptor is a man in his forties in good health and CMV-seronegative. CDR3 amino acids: CASSLRQGLSVSVYGYTF. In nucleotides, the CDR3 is TGTGCCAGCAGTTTAAGACAGGGTTTATCGGTATCGGTCTATGGCTACACCTTC.